Listed below are T cell receptor beta chains from one sample, sequenced in a study of T cell changes during pregnancy in multiple sclerosis. TCRdb's table, derived via immunoSEQ multiplex PCR, lists solely in-frame clones and lacks some. This table holds fewer than 75,000 clones, about 91% found once. Sequenced here: peripheral blood, sampled after pregnancy. These receptors all stem from a female donor in good health, enrolled as a control in a pregnancy study. CDR3s include the opening cysteine and the closing phenylalanine or tryptophan. A D gene is named only where the DNA matches it firmly. The size field is filled for only some rows; it gives once, few, many or a size class.

size | J | D | V | DNA | CDR3
- | TRBJ1-4 | - | TRBV4-3 | TGCGCCAGCAGCCAAGATCATAACGGAGCAACTAATGAAAAACTGTTTTTT | CASSQDHNGATNEKLFF
- | TRBJ2-5 | TRBD1 | TRBV4-2 | TGTGCCAGCAGCCCCGGGACAGGGCGAGAGACCCAGTACTTC | CASSPGTGRETQYF
- | TRBJ2-3 | - | TRBV5-1 | TGCGCCAGCAGGAAGGGGGGAGGGCTCGCAGATACGCAGTATTTT | CASRKGGGLADTQYF
- | TRBJ2-1 | - | TRBV29-1 | TGCAGCGTTGAAGGCGGGCCAGGGGCCGCGAATGAGCAGTTCTTC | CSVEGGPGAANEQFF
- | TRBJ1-2 | - | TRBV7-2 | TGTGCCAGCAGCTTAGGGACAAACTATGGCTACACCTTC | CASSLGTNYGYTF
- | TRBJ2-3 | - | TRBV5-4 | TGTGCCAGCAGCTTGCCCCGGAGCACAGATACGCAGTATTTT | CASSLPRSTDTQYF
- | TRBJ1-2 | - | TRBV4-3 | TGCGCCAGCAGCCAAGTTTTTCGGGGTTCATATGGCTACACCTTC | CASSQVFRGSYGYTF
- | TRBJ1-2 | TRBD1 | TRBV4-3 | TGCGCCAGCAGCCAAGGGGAGACGGGACAGGGGAGCGGCTACACCTTC | CASSQGETGQGSGYTF
- | TRBJ2-7 | TRBD1 | TRBV27 | TGTGCCAGCCAGAGGACAGGAGGAGGTTACGAGCAGTACTTC | CASQRTGGGYEQYF
- | TRBJ2-1 | - | TRBV6-1 | TGTGCCAGCAGTGAAAGAGGACAGACCTACAATGAGCAGTTCTTC | CASSERGQTYNEQFF
- | TRBJ2-1 | - | TRBV12-1 | TGTGCCAGCAGCTTACCACGACTAGCGGGAGATTACAATGAGCAGTTCTTC | CASSLPRLAGDYNEQFF
- | TRBJ1-1 | - | TRBV5-8 | TGTGCCAGCAGATTACCCCGGGTCGATGCTGAAGCTTTCTTT | CASRLPRVDAEAFF
- | TRBJ1-1 | - | TRBV21-1 | TGTGCCAGCAGCTCCACAGGGGCTTGCACTGAAGCTTTCTTT | CASSSTGACTEAFF
- | TRBJ2-7 | - | TRBV7-9 | TGTGCCAGCAGTACTCCTGAGCAGTACTTC | CASSTPEQYF
- | TRBJ2-7 | - | TRBV7-6 | TGTGCCAGCAGCTTAGGAGGTATCAGGGACTCCTACGAGCAGTACTTC | CASSLGGIRDSYEQYF
- | TRBJ1-2 | TRBD1 | TRBV11-2 | TGTGCCAGCAGCAAGACAGGGACCTATGGCTACACCTTC | CASSKTGTYGYTF
- | TRBJ2-7 | - | TRBV30 | TGTGCCTGGACCCATGGGGAGCGCCGTTACGAGCAGTACTTC | CAWTHGERRYEQYF
- | TRBJ2-3 | - | TRBV5-1 | TGCGCCAGCAGTACTAGCACAGATACGCAGTATTTT | CASSTSTDTQYF
- | TRBJ2-2 | TRBD2 | TRBV6-1 | TGTGCCAGCAGTGACCGTCGGACTAGCGGTAGATCGAACACCGGGGAGCTGTTTTTT | CASSDRRTSGRSNTGELFF
- | TRBJ1-4 | - | TRBV6-1 | TGTGCCAGCATGATCCACCAGAGGAATGAAAAACTGTTTTTT | CASMIHQRNEKLFF
- | TRBJ1-1 | - | TRBV19 | TGTGCCAGTAGCGGGGGAAGATGGAACACTGAAGCTTTCTTT | CASSGGRWNTEAFF
- | TRBJ1-4 | - | TRBV6-6 | TGTGCCAGCAGTTACGAGAATGAAAAACTGTTTTTT | CASSYENEKLFF
once | TRBJ2-2 | - | TRBV28 | TGTGCCAGCACCGAGTCGGGACACATCGCCAACACCGGGGAGCTGTTTTTT | CASTESGHIANTGELFF
- | TRBJ1-2 | - | TRBV11-2 | TGTGCCAGCAGCTCCCTAGGTGGCTATGGCTACACCTTC | CASSSLGGYGYTF
- | TRBJ1-1 | TRBD1 | TRBV28 | TGTGCCAGCAGTTTTCGACAGGGGATTGAAGCTTTCTTT | CASSFRQGIEAFF
- | TRBJ2-5 | - | TRBV4-1 | TGCGCCAGCAGCCAAGATCAAGGGAGCAAAGAGACCCAGTACTTC | CASSQDQGSKETQYF
- | TRBJ2-7 | TRBD2 | TRBV7-2 | TGTGCCAGCAGCTCGCCTCCCGGAGGGACTAGGTACGAGCAGTACTTC | CASSSPPGGTRYEQYF
- | TRBJ2-3 | - | TRBV4-3 | TGCGCCAGCAGCCAAAGTGCCGGTCCCCCCACAGATACGCAGTATTTT | CASSQSAGPPTDTQYF
- | TRBJ1-2 | - | TRBV10-2 | TGCGCCAGCAGTTTAAGACATCCCACTAACTATGGCTACACCTTC | CASSLRHPTNYGYTF
- | TRBJ1-2 | - | TRBV27 | TGTGCCAGCAGTACCAGGGGCCGTGTTTATGGCTACACCTTC | CASSTRGRVYGYTF
once | TRBJ1-2 | - | TRBV6-5 | TGTGCCAGCAGTTACTCGTTCGGGAACTATGGCTACACCTTC | CASSYSFGNYGYTF
few | TRBJ1-1 | - | TRBV10-2 | TGCGCCAGCGGAACGGGATCCCTCGAGGCTTTCTTT | CASGTGSLEAFF
- | TRBJ2-6 | - | TRBV29-1 | TGCAGCGTTTTGCCGGGGACTTCCCGCTCTGGGGCCAACGTCCTGACTTTC | CSVLPGTSRSGANVLTF
- | TRBJ2-1 | TRBD1 | TRBV7-2 | TGTGCCAGCAGCTCCCTACAGGGGAAGAATGAGCAGTTCTTC | CASSSLQGKNEQFF
- | TRBJ2-3 | TRBD2 | TRBV7-8 | TGTGCCAGCAGCTTAGTAGTGGTCCCTAGCGGGGGGGCCGGGCGGCGACAGTATTTT | CASSLVVVPSGGAGRRQYF
- | TRBJ2-1 | - | TRBV5-1 | TGCGCCAGCAGCCATCTCGGAGACAGCTACAATGAGCAGTTCTTC | CASSHLGDSYNEQFF
- | TRBJ2-5 | - | TRBV7-9 | TGTGCCAGCAGAGGCGCAGGGGAGACCCAGTACTTC | CASRGAGETQYF
- | TRBJ1-5 | TRBD1 | TRBV5-1 | TGCGCCAGCAGCTTGAGCACAGGGGGCAATCAGCCCCAGCATTTT | CASSLSTGGNQPQHF
- | TRBJ2-7 | TRBD1 | TRBV5-1 | TGCGCCAGCAGCTCGAACAGGGGGCTGGACGAGCAGTACTTC | CASSSNRGLDEQYF
- | TRBJ2-7 | TRBD2 | TRBV2 | TGTGCCAGCATGGGGGGGACTAGCGGGGGCCCCTCGGACTTC | CASMGGTSGGPSDF
- | TRBJ1-5 | TRBD1 | TRBV11-2 | TGTGCCAGCAGCTCCTTGGCTCAAGCGACAGGGGACAATCAGCCCCAGCATTTT | CASSSLAQATGDNQPQHF
- | TRBJ1-5 | - | TRBV30 | TGTGCCTGGGGCAGGGGAGGGCAGCCCCAGCATTTT | CAWGRGGQPQHF
- | TRBJ1-1 | - | TRBV19 | TGTGCCAGTAGTATAGGTGAGTGGACTGAAGCTTTCTTT | CASSIGEWTEAFF
- | TRBJ2-7 | - | TRBV19 | TGTGCCAGTAGTGCGGGGGCCTCCTACGAGCAGTACTTC | CASSAGASYEQYF
- | TRBJ2-7 | TRBD2 | TRBV28 | TGTGCCAGCTCGCCGCGGGGGATCTCCTACGAGCAGTACTTC | CASSPRGISYEQYF
- | TRBJ1-5 | TRBD1 | TRBV5-1 | TGCGCCAGCAGTCCGGCCGGGACAGGGGACCAGCCCCAGCATTTT | CASSPAGTGDQPQHF